These T cell receptor beta chains were read from a single sample in a study of cytomegalovirus exposure and HLA in healthy donors. The data were produced by immunoSEQ multiplex PCR, yet TCRdb's version contains in-frame clones alone and is incomplete. This sample has 150,000 to 200,000 clones, with roughly 79% found just once. Source material: PBMCs. Source of these receptors: a woman younger than 45 in good health and CMV-seropositive. Both conserved end residues are part of each CDR3. The D gene is left open where the match is weak. The size field is filled for only some rows; it gives once, few, many or a size class.

v_gene,abundance,j_gene,d_gene,CDR3nt,CDR3aa
TRBV6-4,NA,TRBJ1-5,NA,TGTGCCAGCATTAGTAGCGGTCAGCCCCAGCATTTT,CASISSGQPQHF
TRBV19,few,TRBJ2-1,TRBD2,TGTGCCAGTAGTGTTACTAGCGGGAGTGGAGAGCAGTTCTTC,CASSVTSGSGEQFF
TRBV7-8,NA,TRBJ1-1,NA,TGTGCCAGCAGCACAGACAGGAACACTGAAGCTTTCTTT,CASSTDRNTEAFF
TRBV5-1,NA,TRBJ2-7,NA,TGCGCCAGCAGCTTGGGTGGGAGTGGATACGAGCAGTACTTC,CASSLGGSGYEQYF
TRBV28,NA,TRBJ1-2,NA,TGTGCCAGCAGTTTAAGTCAGTATGGCTACACCTTC,CASSLSQYGYTF
TRBV10-3,NA,TRBJ2-1,NA,TGTGCCATCACCCCGACAGGCCATAGCTCCTACAATGAGCAGTTCTTC,CAITPTGHSSYNEQFF
TRBV28,NA,TRBJ1-4,NA,TGTGCCAGCAGTCCAGTGCGGCAGGGGCGCGGGGAAAAACTGTTTTTT,CASSPVRQGRGEKLFF
TRBV15,NA,TRBJ2-7,NA,TGTGCCACCAGCAGCAGTAGCGGAAGATCCTACGAGCAGTACTTC,CATSSSSGRSYEQYF
TRBV4-1,NA,TRBJ1-5,NA,TGCGCCAGCAGCCAAGTACAGGCGAGTTTGCCCCAGCATTTT,CASSQVQASLPQHF
TRBV29-1,NA,TRBJ1-4,NA,TGCAGCGTCGGAGGGGCCAATGAAAAACTGTTTTTT,CSVGGANEKLFF
TRBV9,NA,TRBJ2-1,TRBD2,TGTGCCAGCAGCTTTAGCGGGGGGGCTGGCGAGCAGTTCTTC,CASSFSGGAGEQFF
TRBV6-1,NA,TRBJ2-1,NA,TGTGCCAGCAGTATACTGGATGAGCAGTTCTTC,CASSILDEQFF